Presented here are 27 T cell receptor beta chains from one specimen sequenced in a study of CD8 T cells in ankylosing spondylitis. TCRdb ran MiXCR on the 5' RACE reads and lists one entry per CDR3 protein. Of roughly 250,000 distinct CDR3 sequences listed, around 7.8% are singletons. The sample comprised blood, either unsorted or a sorted T cell fraction (not recorded which). These receptors were taken from a male donor with ankylosing spondylitis or in good health (not recorded which).

This clonotype has just a few counts. This chain joins TRBV5-6 and TRBJ2-3; D may correspond to TRBD1 or TRBD2 (5 bases each). Germline V gene data show CDR1 as SGHDT and CDR2 as YYEEEE. The CDR3 is made up of 14 amino acids. V was trimmed by 0 bases and J by 6 bases, leaving 11 bases between them. CDR3 sequence: CASSLAPREDTQYF. The CDR3 nucleotides read TGTGCCAGCAGCTTGGCTCCCAGGGAGGATACGCAGTATTTT.

This clonotype was detected only a few times. The rearrangement uses TRBV7-9 and TRBJ2-4; possibly TRBD2 for D (6 bases). This CDR3 is built from 15 residues. The V end lost 1 base, the J end lost 8 bases, and 15 bases lay between the germline ends. Germline assignment: CDR1 SEHNR and CDR2 FQNEAQ (reference sequence). The CDR3 sequence: CASSLEGRPRDIQYF. The CDR3 DNA is TGTGCCAGCAGCTTAGAGGGGAGGCCCAGGGACATTCAGTACTTC.

In its sample, this clonotype was seen many times. The chain couples TRBV6-2 or TRBV6-3 to TRBJ2-7; D is unclear. V shed 7 bases and J shed 5 bases, with 9 bases lying between them. Germline V gene sequence: CDR1 MNHEY, CDR2 SVGEGT. The CDR3 extends over 11 amino acids. CDR3 DNA: TGTGCCAGCAAACAGCTGGACGAGCAGTACTTC. Protein sequence: CASKQLDEQYF.

Ten or more counts support this clonotype. The chain uses TRBV20-1 and TRBJ1-5; 7 bases are a match to TRBD1. This CDR3 has 15 amino acids. V lost 5 bases and J lost 5; bases outside the gene matches: 12. In germline, CDR1 is DFQATT, CDR2 SNEGSKA (reference sequence). The CDR3 DNA reads as TGCAGTGCTCCAGCATTGAGGGGGCCAGATCAGCCCCAGCATTTT. Translating gives CSAPALRGPDQPQHF.

Notes on this clonotype: This may come from a read error, since a much larger clone is one base off. The chain has TRBV20-1 and TRBJ1-3; D is undetermined. Trimming stripped 4 bases from V and 5 bases from J, with 9 bases between. The CDR3 has 12 residues. Germline V CDR1 and CDR2: DFQATT, SNEGSKA (reference sequence). As DNA, the CDR3 is TGCAGTGCTACGATCCCTAGAAACACCATATATTTT. It codes for CSATIPRNTIYF.

This clonotype has just a few counts. The junction shows a germline mismatch at one end, possibly a read error. The V call is TRBV19, the J call TRBJ1-2, with 8 bases lining up with TRBD1. The CDR3 sequence is 16 residues long. Germline CDR1 and CDR2: LNHDA and SQIVND (reference sequence). The CDR3 DNA follows: TGTGCCAGTAGTGGACTGGACAGGGCGGCTAACTATGGCTACCCCTTC. Its translation: CASSGLDRAANYGYPF. The whole variable domain, filled in from reference TRBV19 and TRBJ1-2, reads DGGITQSPKYLFRKEGQNVTLSCEQNLNHDAMYWYRQDPGQGLRLIYYSQIVNDFQKGDIAEGYSVSREKKESFPLTVTSAQKNPTAFYLCASSGLDRAANYGYPFGSGTRLTVV.

The V call is TRBV7-9, the J call TRBJ2-5; D is unresolved. With 3 bases removed from V and 3 bases from J, the gap between germline ends came to 11 bases. Germline V lookup: CDR1 SEHNR, CDR2 FQNEAQ (reference sequence). The CDR3 has 14 amino acids. The CDR3 region has the DNA TGTGCCAGCAGCTTCTCTAAAAACAAAGAGACCCAGTACTTC. Its protein is CASSFSKNKETQYF.

This clonotype was recorded many times. V usage is TRBV7-2 and J usage is TRBJ1-1; D unclear. The CDR3 is 14 amino acids. In germline, CDR1 is SGHTA, CDR2 FQGNSA. V lost 5 bases, J lost 4 bases, and 14 bases lay in between. The CDR3, as DNA: TGTGCCAGCAGCAAAGGAGGAGGCGGCACTGAAGCTTTCTTT. Its protein is CASSKGGGGTEAFF.

This clonotype came up a few times. A much more abundant neighbour one base away suggests this may be a read error. This sequence joins TRBV5-1 and TRBJ1-2; no firm D call. This CDR3 is 14 amino acids long. Germline CDR1 and CDR2: SGHRS and YFSETQ. The CDR3 nucleotides are TGCGCCAGCAGCTTCAATAAGGAAGAAGGTGGCTACCCCTTC. This gives the protein CASSFNKEEGGYPF.

In its sample, this clonotype was seen many times. The genes are TRBV3-1 and TRBJ1-1; TRBD1 might be the D (5 bases). Germline CDR1 is LGHDT and CDR2 is YNNKEL (reference sequence). This CDR3 has 14 residues. The ends were cut back, 6 bases at V and 1 base at J, with 12 bases in the middle. CDR3 DNA: TGTGCCAGCAGTGCCGTTAGGGGGAACACTGAAGCTTTCTTT. It yields the protein CASSAVRGNTEAFF.

In this sample, this clonotype turned up many times. The genes are TRBV20-1 and TRBJ2-1; TRBD2 aligns across 10 bases. CDR1 is DFQATT, CDR2 SNEGSKA, per germline (reference sequence). J gave up 4 bases and V 7 bases, and 10 bases lay outside the gene matches. This CDR3 comprises 15 residues. The CDR3 loop is CSVQRGGLVYNEQFF. The CDR3 coding sequence is TGCAGTGTTCAGCGGGGGGGCCTGGTTTACAATGAGCAGTTCTTC.

The V call is TRBV12-3 or TRBV12-4, the J call TRBJ2-5; D tentatively reads TRBD1 or TRBD2 (5 bases each). The CDR3 sequence is 12 residues long. Trimming left V 6 bases short and J 14 bases short, with 19 bases between. Here the CDR3 DNA reads TGTGCCAGCAGCAAACCGGGACCGCTTCAATACTTC. This codes for CASSKPGPLQYF.

This clonotype came up many times. The chain couples TRBV7-3 to TRBJ2-1, with 12 bases fitting TRBD2. The V gene end was trimmed by 5 bases and the J gene end by 9 bases; junction bases not matched to a gene: 5. Germline assignment: CDR1 SGHTA and CDR2 FQGTGA. CDR3 length: 14 amino acids. Written as DNA, the CDR3 is TGTGCCAGCAGCCAACTAGCGGGAGGTCTTGAGCAGTTCTTC. Residues: CASSQLAGGLEQFF.

This clonotype has at least ten counts. The rearrangement links TRBV6-1 to TRBJ1-1; D not resolved. V was clipped by 2 bases and J by 9 bases, with 7 bases between them. Germline lookup yields CDR1 MNHNS and CDR2 SASEGT. The CDR3 has 11 amino acids. CDR3 in DNA: TGTGCCAGCAGTGAACAGCGAAAAGCTTTCTTT. This gives the protein CASSEQRKAFF.

The sample holds many counts of this clonotype. The V gene is TRBV6-6, the J gene TRBJ2-7; D gene unclear. Germline assignment: CDR1 MNHNY and CDR2 SVGAGI (reference sequence). This CDR3 is built from 12 residues. V was clipped by 0 bases and J by 9 bases, with 9 bases between them. The CDR3 DNA follows: TGTGCCAGCAGTTACTCGCCGGCGCGGCAGTACTTC. Translation: CASSYSPARQYF.

V and J are TRBV5-6 and TRBJ1-1, with D uncertain. The CDR3 has 16 residues. V gave up 0 bases and J gave up 6 bases, with 18 bases separating them. Per the germline V gene, CDR1 is SGHDT and CDR2 is YYEEEE. For the CDR3, the DNA is TGTGCCAGCAGCTTGGGTGAGGTGGGCCCTCGGGCTGAAGCTTTCTTT. Translating it yields CASSLGEVGPRAEAFF. Complete variable domain (other parts from reference TRBV5-6 and TRBJ1-1): DAGVTQSPTHLIKTRGQQVTLRCSPKSGHDTVSWYQQALGQGPQFIFQYYEEEERQRGNFPDRFSGHQFPNYSSELNVNALLLGDSALYLCASSLGEVGPRAEAFFGQGTRLTVV.

This clonotype has at least ten counts. The chain joins TRBV18 to TRBJ2-5; D call uncertain. Germline V CDR1 and CDR2: KGHSH, LQKENI. Trimming left V 2 bases short and J 1 base short, with 8 bases between. This CDR3 has 14 amino acids. CDR3 DNA: TGTGCCAGCTCACCAGTCAACAGCCAAGAGACCCAGTACTTC. Encoded protein: CASSPVNSQETQYF.

This clonotype appeared many times. The gene calls are TRBV5-1 and TRBJ1-5; 7 positions match TRBD1. Germline CDR1 reads SGHRS; CDR2 reads YFSETQ. The CDR3 has 15 residues. With V trimmed by 4 bases and J by 3 bases, 7 bases remained unmatched. The DNA of the CDR3 is TGCGCCAGCAGCCCAAAAACAGGGGACAATCAGCCCCAGCATTTT. Translating it yields CASSPKTGDNQPQHF.

This clonotype was counted at least ten times. CDR3 residues: CASSLLAGNEQFF. CDR3 coding DNA: TGTGCCAGCAGCTTACTAGCGGGCAATGAGCAGTTCTTC. The gene calls are TRBV11-2 and TRBJ2-1; 8 bases fit TRBD2. The CDR3 spans 13 residues. Germline CDR1 SGHAT, CDR2 FQNNGV. V gave up 2 bases and J gave up 6 bases; unmatched junction bases: 0.

This clonotype appeared a few times. The chain joins TRBV29-1 to TRBJ2-1; possibly TRBD2 for D (6 bases). Germline loops: CDR1 SQVTM, CDR2 ANQGSEA. The CDR3 sequence is 12 residues long. V lost 3 bases and J 9 bases, leaving 12 bases between the germline ends. CDR3 residues: CSVEGSGLEQFF. As DNA, the CDR3 is TGCAGCGTTGAGGGCAGCGGGCTTGAGCAGTTCTTC.

This clonotype was detected many times. V is TRBV20-1 and J is TRBJ2-7; 7 bases are a match to TRBD2. The CDR3 has 14 residues. Per the germline V gene, CDR1 is DFQATT and CDR2 is SNEGSKA (reference sequence). V lost 3 bases and J lost 2; bases outside the gene matches: 7. The CDR3 DNA reads as TGCAGTGCTAGGAGGGCAGCGGGGACCTACGAGCAGTACTTC. Protein product: CSARRAAGTYEQYF.

This clonotype was recorded at least ten times. The rearrangement links TRBV29-1 to TRBJ1-5, with D possibly being TRBD1 (5 bases). The germline V gene encodes CDR1 SQVTM and CDR2 ANQGSEA. The CDR3 spans 15 residues. Between the trimmed V and J ends, which lost 4 bases and 1 base, there was a span of 14 bases. Here the CDR3 DNA reads TGCAGCGTTGCCTTTGATCGGGGGAGCAATCAGCCCCAGCATTTT. Translating it yields CSVAFDRGSNQPQHF. Based on the CDR3 plus reference TRBV29-1 and TRBJ1-5, the full variable domain is SAVISQKPSRDICQRGTSLTIQCQVDSQVTMMFWYRQQPGQSLTLIATANQGSEATYESGFVIDKFPISRPNLTFSTLTVSNMSPEDSSIYLCSVAFDRGSNQPQHFGDGTRLSIL.

This clonotype was found many times. CDR3 nucleotide sequence: TGCGCCAGCAGCTTAGAACTTCCCACCGGGGAGCTGTTTTTT. It is translated as CASSLELPTGELFF. The chain is built from TRBV5-1 and TRBJ2-2; D uncertain. Germline-derived CDR1 and CDR2 are SGHRS and YFSETQ. The CDR3 length is 14 residues. Trimming pared 2 bases from V and 4 bases from J, leaving 9 bases between.

This clonotype was seen a few times. CDR3 sequence (DNA): TGCAGTGCGGAACCACGGGCGGCAGATACGCAGTATTTT. Its protein product is CSAEPRAADTQYF. The chain couples TRBV20-1 to TRBJ2-3; D gene uncertain. Germline V CDR1 and CDR2: DFQATT, SNEGSKA (reference sequence). CDR3 length equals 13 residues. V gave up 6 bases and J gave up 4 bases, with 14 bases separating them.

This clonotype was found a few times. The chain carries TRBV11-2 and TRBJ2-5; TRBD1 matches at 7 bases. The CDR3 has 13 residues. V lost 4 bases, J lost 6 bases, and 5 bases stayed unmatched. Germline lookup yields CDR1 SGHAT and CDR2 FQNNGV. Here the CDR3 reads CASSSLTGKTQYF. CDR3 nucleotide sequence: TGTGCCAGCAGCTCCTTGACAGGGAAGACCCAGTACTTC.

The chain employs TRBV6-2 or TRBV6-3 and TRBJ2-7; tentative D call: TRBD2 (7 bases). The CDR3 covers 16 residues. The germline V gene encodes CDR1 MNHEY and CDR2 SVGEGT. Trimming removed 7 bases from V and 0 bases from J, with 19 bases in between. The CDR3 loop reads CASIQPGGASSYEQYF. The CDR3, as DNA: TGTGCCAGCATCCAACCTGGGGGGGCGAGCTCCTACGAGCAGTACTTC.

This clonotype appeared many times. CDR3 residues: CASSGDVNNSPLHF. The DNA for the CDR3 is TGTGCCAGCAGCGGGGACGTAAATAATTCACCCCTCCACTTT. This chain links TRBV5-6 with TRBJ1-6; tentative D call: TRBD1 (5 bases). CDR1 SGHDT and CDR2 YYEEEE come from the germline V gene. Trimming cost V 4 bases and J 5 bases, with 10 bases left between them. This CDR3 contains 14 residues.